These T cell receptor beta chains were read from a single sample in a study of T-cell reconstitution after alpha-beta-depleted transplantation in children. TCRdb re-called the PCR reads through MiXCR, storing one row per CDR3 protein. The data show 500,000 to 600,000 distinct CDR3 sequences, 15% to 20% seen once. This specimen consisted of PBMCs from the stem cell graft donor, obtained from the stem cell graft. These TCRs come from a human donor who donated a stem cell graft to a child with acute lymphoblastic leukemia. CDR3s include the opening cysteine and the closing phenylalanine or tryptophan. A D gene is named only where the DNA matches it firmly. Expanded clones are given a class, and other clones once, few, many or no size at all.

.	TRBV7-8	TRBJ1-5	TRBD1	TGTGCCAGCAGCGACAGGGGCCCCTGGCCCCAGCATTTT	CASSDRGPWPQHF
few	TRBV29-1	TRBJ1-1	.	TGCAGCGTTGAAGGGACCCACGGAATCTTGAACACTGAAGCTTTCTTT	CSVEGTHGILNTEAFF
few	TRBV7-9	TRBJ2-1	.	TGTGCCAGCAGCACGAGTGGGAGTCGGAACAATGAGCAGTTCTTC	CASSTSGSRNNEQFF
.	TRBV5-4	TRBJ2-5	.	TGTGCCAGCAGCTTGGGACCTCTAGAGACCCAGTACTTC	CASSLGPLETQYF
few	TRBV21-1	TRBJ1-2	.	TGTGCCAGCAGCAAATTGAGTTCCCCGTATGGCTACACCTTC	CASSKLSSPYGYTF
few	TRBV7-6	TRBJ2-3	TRBD2	TGTGCCAGCAGCTTAATAGCGGGAGGGGTCCCAGATACGCAGTATTTT	CASSLIAGGVPDTQYF
few	TRBV20-1	TRBJ2-2	.	TGCAGTGCTAGACGGACTGGAACGAACACCGGGGAGCTGTTTTTT	CSARRTGTNTGELFF
.	TRBV27	TRBJ2-7	TRBD1	TGTGCCAGCAGTTCCCCAACGGGACAGGGGTTCTACGAGCAGTACTTC	CASSSPTGQGFYEQYF
.	TRBV20-1	TRBJ2-5	.	TGCAGTGCTCTGGGGGGCAGGCAAGAGACCCAGTACTTC	CSALGGRQETQYF
.	TRBV20-1	TRBJ2-7	.	TGCAGTGCTAGAGATTTTGAAGCGGCCCTCTCCTACGAGCAGTACTTC	CSARDFEAALSYEQYF
.	TRBV5-1	TRBJ2-3	.	TGCGCCAGCAGCCCTTGGCAGGGCGCAGATACGCAGTATTTT	CASSPWQGADTQYF
few	TRBV5-1	TRBJ1-2	.	TGCGCCAGCAGCCCCGGGACGGAGCTGGGTGGCTACACCTTC	CASSPGTELGGYTF
few	TRBV9	TRBJ2-3	TRBD2	TGTGCCAGCAGCGTAACTAGCGGGAGGGCCGGGCAATTACCAGATACGCAGTATTTT	CASSVTSGRAGQLPDTQYF
many	TRBV5-1	TRBJ2-3	.	TGCGCCAGCAGCCCTCCGAAAGGGGCCCTCCTTCATTTGGATACGCAGTATTTT	CASSPPKGALLHLDTQYF
few	TRBV19	TRBJ1-1	.	TGTGCCAGTAGTATGAGGGCATGGGCGAACACTGAAGCTTTCTTT	CASSMRAWANTEAFF
.	TRBV5-1	TRBJ2-5	.	TGCGCCAGCAGCGGCATTATGGGCGCGCACCAAGAGACCCAGTACTTC	CASSGIMGAHQETQYF
few	TRBV13	TRBJ1-1	TRBD1	TGTGCCAGCAGCTTTGGACAGGCCGCGAGGAACACTGAAGCTTTCTTT	CASSFGQAARNTEAFF
few	TRBV7-9	TRBJ1-2	.	TGTGCCAGCAGCTTAGGCGGGGGCCTCGGCTATGGCTACACCTTC	CASSLGGGLGYGYTF
.	TRBV18	TRBJ2-5	TRBD1	TGTGCCAGCTCACCACCGACAGGGAAGGAGACCCAGTACTTC	CASSPPTGKETQYF
.	TRBV3-1	TRBJ2-1	.	TGTGCCAGCAGCCAAGATATTGGGCTAGACAATGAGCAGTTCTTC	CASSQDIGLDNEQFF
many	TRBV12-3/TRBV12-4	TRBJ2-1	.	TGTGCCAGCAGTTTCACAGGGCTTGAGCAGTTCTTC	CASSFTGLEQFF
.	TRBV12-3/TRBV12-4	TRBJ1-1	.	TGTGCCAGCAGTTCCTATGAAGCTTTCTTT	CASSSYEAFF
few	TRBV5-1	TRBJ2-3	TRBD2	TGCGCCAGCAGCTCCGGACGGGGGGGCAACACAGATACGCAGTATTTT	CASSSGRGGNTDTQYF
few	TRBV24-1	TRBJ1-3	.	TGTGCCACCAGTGTGGGGAACACCATATATTTT	CATSVGNTIYF
.	TRBV23-1	TRBJ2-1	.	TGCGCCAGCAGTCAATCGAATCCGGGGGGCGAGCAGTTCTTC	CASSQSNPGGEQFF
once	TRBV29-1	TRBJ2-2	TRBD2	TGCAGCGTTGAAGATCAGAGGACTAGCGGTAACACCAGGGAGCTGTTTTTT	CSVEDQRTSGNTRELFF
.	TRBV5-1	TRBJ1-1	.	TGCGCCAGCAGCCGCCTTCGGACAGCGTACACTGAAGCTTTCTTT	CASSRLRTAYTEAFF
few	TRBV11-1	TRBJ1-1	.	TGTGCCAGCAGCGTACAAGGGGGAGGAACTGAAGCTTTCTTT	CASSVQGGGTEAFF
.	TRBV29-1	TRBJ2-1	TRBD2	TGCAGCGTTGACGCGCTAGCGGGAGTCCACCCTTACAATGAGCAGTTCTTC	CSVDALAGVHPYNEQFF
few	TRBV7-3	TRBJ2-3	.	TGTGCCAGCAGCTCCCGGGGAGGAGATACGCAGTATTTT	CASSSRGGDTQYF